This T cell receptor (beta chain) comes out of a study of cytomegalovirus exposure and HLA in healthy donors. Findings of the study overall: Researchers reported that a few CMV-associated chains were confirmed in vitro as CMV antigen-specific. In an earlier analysis, in some 540 donors, most V segments appeared productive either ~87% or ~30% of the time. Highly shared variants forming one cluster were likely a sequencing artifact.

The PCR employed 60 Vbeta primers together with 13 Jbeta primers. Measured with immunoSEQ multiplex PCR; TCRdb has only the in-frame clones, and not every one. Counted here are about 160,000 clones, 82% occurring once; the ten biggest clones make up roughly a tenth. The CDR3 totals 14 residues. Germline V gives CDR1 LGHNA, CDR2 YNFKEQ. V lost 4 bases and J lost 5, with 13 bases in between. Note on this clone: The target antigen is unknown.

The rearrangement joins TRBV4-2 to TRBJ2-3, with a weak D call TRBD2 (5 bases). Material: PBMCs. This sequence was found in a man aged 50 to 59 in good health and CMV-seropositive. Written as DNA, the CDR3 is TGTGCCAGCAGCCTACTAGTTGAAGAAGATACGCAGTATTTT. This codes for CASSLLVEEDTQYF.